The next 30 T cell receptor beta chains were all read from a single sample in a study of OX40 agonist ivuxolimab in advanced cancers. Here immunoSEQ multiplex PCR was the method, and the copy in TCRdb shows in-frame clones only, minus some. Among 69,000 or so clones listed, roughly 80% were seen once. Sample: CD4+ or CD8+ T cells sorted from blood, taken in a trial of the OX40 agonist ivuxolimab. These TCRs come from an adult with an advanced solid tumor such as melanoma, head and neck, liver or kidney cancer.

The chain uses TRBV7-2 and TRBJ2-2; 7 bases agree with TRBD1. The germline gives CDR1 SGHTA, CDR2 FQGNSA. The trim removed 1 base at V and 3 bases at J, leaving 5 bases unmatched. The CDR3 is 16 residues long. The CDR3 nucleotides read TGTGCCAGCAGCTTAGGACAGGGATTTTACACCGGGGAGCTGTTTTTT. Translating gives CASSLGQGFYTGELFF.

This clone was recorded once. The chain recombines TRBV5-1 with TRBJ1-1, with 8 bases aligning to TRBD1. Germline CDR1 SGHRS, CDR2 YFSETQ. The CDR3 is 15 residues long. V was pared by 5 bases and J by 1 base, with 7 bases of the junction left unmatched. The CDR3: CASRYAGTGNTEAFF. The CDR3 nucleotides read TGCGCCAGCAGGTACGCCGGGACAGGGAACACTGAAGCTTTCTTT.

A word on this clone: At the DNA level, this CDR3 is encoded by other sequences in the same sample as well. The chain is built from TRBV4-2 and TRBJ2-1; 7 positions match TRBD2. This CDR3 is built from 15 residues. CDR1 and CDR2 (germline): LGHNA, YNFKEQ. The ends lost 1 base at V and 4 bases at J; junction bases unmatched: 4. CDR3 sequence: CASSQVGGSYNEQFF. In DNA, the CDR3 is TGTGCCAGCAGCCAAGTCGGCGGGAGTTACAATGAGCAGTTCTTC.

V usage is TRBV13 and J usage is TRBJ2-7; 12 bases fit TRBD2. The CDR3 loop spans 14 amino acids. In germline, CDR1 is PRHDT, CDR2 FYEKMQ (reference sequence). V shed 5 bases and J 4 bases; nucleotides not matched to a gene: 3. Written as DNA, the CDR3 is TGTGCCAGCAGCAGACTAGCGGGAGCTTACGAGCAGTACTTC. Translation: CASSRLAGAYEQYF. Drawing the rest from reference TRBV13 and TRBJ2-7, the complete variable domain is AAGVIQSPRHLIKEKRETATLKCYPIPRHDTVYWYQQGPGQDPQFLISFYEKMQSDKGSIPDRFSAQQFSDYHSELNMSSLELGDSALYFCASSRLAGAYEQYFGPGTRLTVT.

J is TRBJ2-1 and V is TRBV7-2, with 8 bases identical to TRBD2. CDR3 length equals 14 residues. V shed 1 base, J shed 8 bases, and the junction held 4 bases outside the gene matches. Looked up from germline, CDR1 is SGHTA and CDR2 is FQGNSA. CDR3 bases: TGTGCCAGCAGCTTAGATGGACTAGCCGATGAGCAGTTCTTC. Translating gives CASSLDGLADEQFF.

The chain carries TRBV5-6 and TRBJ2-3, with D hard to call. Trimming removed 5 bases at V and 5 bases at J, with 12 bases between. CDR1 SGHDT and CDR2 YYEEEE come from the germline V gene. This CDR3 has 13 residues. In nucleotides, the CDR3 is TGTGCCAGCAGTCCCTTCACTCGAGATACGCAGTATTTT. Protein: CASSPFTRDTQYF. Looking up the rest from reference TRBV5-6 and TRBJ2-3 gives the full variable domain: DAGVTQSPTHLIKTRGQQVTLRCSPKSGHDTVSWYQQALGQGPQFIFQYYEEEERQRGNFPDRFSGHQFPNYSSELNVNALLLGDSALYLCASSPFTRDTQYFGPGTRLTVL.

The genes are TRBV2 and TRBJ1-2, with D perhaps TRBD1 (6 bases). The CDR3 is made up of 12 amino acids. CDR1 and CDR2 from the germline V gene are SNHLY and FYNNEI. Trimming stripped 7 bases from V and 2 bases from J, with 8 bases between. CDR3 DNA: TGTGCCAGCACAACAGGGAACTATGGCTACACCTTC. It is translated as CASTTGNYGYTF.

In this sample, this clone turned up a few times. DNA for the CDR3: TGCGCCAGCAGCTTACAGGGGGCTTCCAATGAGCAGTTCTTC. Amino acids: CASSLQGASNEQFF. The chain links TRBV5-1 to TRBJ2-1; the match to TRBD1 covers 9 bases. Germline V CDR1 and CDR2: SGHRS, YFSETQ. With V trimmed by 2 bases and J by 6 bases, 3 bases remained unmatched. The CDR3 contains 14 residues.

The chain links TRBV25-1 to TRBJ2-7; D unclear. The ends were cut back, 6 bases at V and 0 bases at J, with 12 bases in the middle. The CDR3 contains 14 residues. From germline, CDR1 is MGHDK and CDR2 SYGVNS. The CDR3 DNA is TGTGCCAGCAGCTCCAATCTGGACTCCTACGAGCAGTACTTC. As protein: CASSSNLDSYEQYF.

The chain recombines TRBV5-4 with TRBJ1-2; maybe TRBD1 (5 bases). In germline, CDR1 is SGHNT, CDR2 YYREEE (reference sequence). The V gene lost 0 bases and the J gene lost 4 bases, with 10 bases spanning the gap. The CDR3 runs 14 residues. CDR3 sequence reads: CASSLERTFYGYTF. CDR3 coding DNA: TGTGCCAGCAGCTTGGAACGGACATTCTATGGCTACACCTTC.

The chain links TRBV4-2 to TRBJ1-4, with D perhaps matching TRBD1 (5 bases). V lost 1 base to trimming and J lost 8 bases, with 14 bases between them. This CDR3 region has 15 residues. The germline V gene has CDR1 LGHNA and CDR2 YNFKEQ. CDR3 region: CASSQGLRAGEKLFF. In nucleotides, the CDR3 is TGTGCCAGCAGCCAAGGGCTAAGAGCAGGGGAAAAACTGTTTTTT.

The genes are TRBV7-9 and TRBJ2-3; D is ambiguous. Germline assignment: CDR1 SEHNR and CDR2 FQNEAQ (reference sequence). The CDR3 totals 14 residues. V gave up 5 bases and J gave up 2 bases, with 11 bases separating them. CDR3 DNA: TGTGCCAGCAGCCCTCTCGGATTCACAGATACGCAGTATTTT. This gives the protein CASSPLGFTDTQYF.

The chain recombines TRBV7-2 with TRBJ2-5; D unclear. V gave up 4 bases and J gave up 5 bases, with 17 bases separating them. CDR1 is SGHTA, CDR2 FQGNSA, per germline. This CDR3 is built from 15 residues. This CDR3 is CASSSQTLASETQYF. As DNA, the CDR3 is TGTGCCAGCAGCTCCCAGACTTTGGCAAGCGAGACCCAGTACTTC.

The V call is TRBV19, the J call TRBJ1-5; D perhaps matches TRBD1 (6 bases). The CDR3 sequence is 16 residues long. CDR1 and CDR2 from the germline V gene are LNHDA and SQIVND (reference sequence). Between the trimmed V and J ends, which lost 8 bases and 2 bases, there was a span of 19 bases. Written as DNA, the CDR3 is TGTGCCAGTGCCCCCCAAGGGGGGCAGGGCAATCAGCCCCAGCATTTT. It codes for CASAPQGGQGNQPQHF.

The rearrangement joins TRBV7-8 to TRBJ1-5; TRBD1 matches 9 bases. Germline lookup yields CDR1 SGHVS and CDR2 FQNEAQ. The CDR3 sequence is 15 residues long. The V and J ends lost 6 bases and 7 bases, in that order; junction bases with no gene match: 10. The CDR3 DNA is TGTGCCAGCAGTCCGACAGGGGGAGATAGGCAGCCCCAGCATTTT. It encodes CASSPTGGDRQPQHF.

This chain links TRBV7-9 with TRBJ2-3, with TRBD2 as a possible D gene (6 bases). V gave up 1 base and J gave up 4 bases, with 18 bases separating them. The germline V gene encodes CDR1 SEHNR and CDR2 FQNEAQ (reference sequence). This CDR3 is 17 amino acids long. For the CDR3, the DNA is TGTGCCAGCAGCTTAGGCTACGGGGGTCAGAGGGCAGATACGCAGTATTTT. Amino acid sequence: CASSLGYGGQRADTQYF.

The chain joins TRBV30 to TRBJ1-5; no reliable D call. Germline values: CDR1 GTSNPN, CDR2 SVGIG (reference sequence). The V gene lost 3 bases and the J gene lost 6 bases, with 12 bases spanning the gap. The CDR3 has 13 residues. The CDR3 DNA sequence: TGTGCCTGGAGCCCCAAGGGCAGTCAGCCCCAGCATTTT. This encodes CAWSPKGSQPQHF.

This clone was detected once. The rearrangement joins TRBV27 to TRBJ2-1; D unclear. CDR3 length: 13 residues. Trimming cost V 0 bases and J 6 bases, with 6 bases left between them. Germline CDR1 is MNHEY and CDR2 is SMNVEV (reference sequence). For the CDR3, the DNA is TGTGCCAGCAGTTTATCTGGGCGCAATGAGCAGTTCTTC. This encodes CASSLSGRNEQFF.

This clone was seen once. The chain combines TRBV11-2 with TRBJ2-3; tentatively, D is TRBD2 (7 bases). Germline CDR1 reads SGHAT; CDR2 reads FQNNGV. This CDR3 has 18 residues. V lost 2 bases, J lost 2 bases, and 20 bases lay in between. In nucleotides, the CDR3 is TGTGCCAGCAGCTTATCAACACCCCAGGGGAGGGTCACAGATACGCAGTATTTT. Translation: CASSLSTPQGRVTDTQYF.

V is TRBV7-2 and J is TRBJ1-4, with TRBD1 identical over 10 bases. Germline assignment: CDR1 SGHTA and CDR2 FQGNSA. The CDR3 runs to 15 residues. The V gene end was trimmed by 1 base and the J gene end by 8 bases; junction bases not matched to a gene: 4. CDR3 sequence: CASSLVGTGDEKLFF. CDR3 coding DNA: TGTGCCAGCAGCTTAGTGGGGACAGGGGACGAAAAACTGTTTTTT.

This chain links TRBV25-1 with TRBJ2-1, with 9 bases fitting TRBD1. J lost 6 bases, V lost 4 bases, and 10 bases had no gene match. The CDR3 has 16 residues. CDR1 and CDR2 (germline): MGHDK, SYGVNS. This chain's CDR3 is CASSAPTGGNTNEQFF. Written as DNA, the CDR3 is TGTGCCAGCAGTGCCCCGACAGGGGGTAACACCAATGAGCAGTTCTTC.

The chain joins TRBV28 to TRBJ2-1; TRBD2 is a possible D gene (6 bases). Deletions cut 7 bases from V and 0 bases from J, with 13 bases between. CDR1 MDHEN and CDR2 SYDVKM come from the germline V gene. The CDR3 has 15 amino acids. The CDR3 nucleotides read TGTGCCAGCACCGAACCGGGACTCTCCTACAATGAGCAGTTCTTC. Translated, it gives CASTEPGLSYNEQFF.

The genes are TRBV30 and TRBJ2-2; 7 bases agree with TRBD2. The CDR3 runs 17 residues. The germline V gene encodes CDR1 GTSNPN and CDR2 SVGIG (reference sequence). The ends lost 1 base at V and 4 bases at J; junction bases unmatched: 12. The CDR3 bases are TGTGCCTGGAGTGCCAGCAGGGACTATCCGCCCACCGGGGAGCTGTTTTTT. Its translation: CAWSASRDYPPTGELFF.

CDR3 in DNA: TGTGCCAGCAGCCCCCAGGGGGCTGGAAACACCGGGGAGCTGTTTTTT. Encoded protein: CASSPQGAGNTGELFF. V gene TRBV7-7 combines with J gene TRBJ2-2; 8 bases agree with TRBD1. V dropped 5 bases and J dropped 2; count of bases not matched to a gene: 7. In germline, CDR1 is SSHAT, CDR2 FNYEAQ (reference sequence). The CDR3 runs to 16 residues.

This sequence joins TRBV5-1 and TRBJ2-5, with D possibly matching TRBD2 (6 bases). The assigned J gene may be wrong: the sequence end matches TRBJ2-7 better. Per germline, CDR1 SGHRS and CDR2 YFSETQ. The CDR3 extends over 14 amino acids. As DNA, the CDR3 is TGCGCCAGCAGCTTAAGTAGCGGTTCCTACGAGCAGTACTTC. It is translated as CASSLSSGSYEQYF.

On this clone itself: Within the sample, other DNA sequences also encode this same CDR3. The rearrangement links TRBV5-4 to TRBJ2-5; TRBD1 is a possible D gene (5 bases). The CDR3 contains 14 residues. In germline, CDR1 is SGHNT, CDR2 YYREEE (reference sequence). Trimming removed 0 bases at V and 2 bases at J, with 8 bases between. CDR3 nucleotide sequence: TGTGCCAGCAGCTTGGGGGGCACTCAAGAGACCCAGTACTTC. Its protein is CASSLGGTQETQYF.

The gene calls are TRBV28 and TRBJ1-2; 12 nucleotides agree with TRBD1. The CDR3 has 18 residues. The V gene end was trimmed by 5 bases and the J gene end by 1 base; junction bases not matched to a gene: 11. Germline loops: CDR1 MDHEN, CDR2 SYDVKM. In DNA, the CDR3 is TGTGCCAGCAGTCGGCTTCCGGGACAGGGGGCGATTAACTATGGCTACACCTTC. Translation gives CASSRLPGQGAINYGYTF.

J is TRBJ1-2 and V is TRBV19, with D unclear. CDR1 is LNHDA and CDR2 is SQIVND in the germline V gene (reference sequence). The V and J ends lost 0 bases and 3 bases respectively, with 17 bases between them. The CDR3 extends over 17 amino acids. The CDR3: CASSIDYPRALHYGYTF. As DNA, the CDR3 is TGTGCCAGTAGTATAGACTATCCCAGAGCCCTTCACTATGGCTACACCTTC.

V and J are TRBV7-9 and TRBJ2-3, with D unclear. CDR3 size: 13 residues. With 4 bases removed from V and 6 bases from J, the gap between germline ends came to 11 bases. Per the germline V gene, CDR1 is SEHNR and CDR2 is FQNEAQ (reference sequence). In nucleotides, the CDR3 is TGTGCCAGCAGCTCCTATGATTCTGATACGCAGTATTTT. Protein sequence: CASSSYDSDTQYF. Full variable domain (rest looked up from reference TRBV7-9 and TRBJ2-3): DTGVSQNPRHKITKRGQNVTFRCDPISEHNRLYWYRQTLGQGPEFLTYFQNEAQLEKSRLLSDRFSAERPKGSFSTLEIQRTEQGDSAMYLCASSSYDSDTQYFGPGTRLTVL.

The chain has TRBV5-4 and TRBJ1-1; 8 bases line up with TRBD1. This CDR3 comprises 15 residues. Trimming at V came to 3 bases and at J to 3 bases, leaving 7 bases not matched to a gene. Per the germline V gene, CDR1 is SGHNT and CDR2 is YYREEE (reference sequence). CDR3 in amino acids: CASSSTTGADTEAFF. The CDR3 nucleotides are TGTGCCAGCAGCTCGACGACAGGGGCCGACACTGAAGCTTTCTTT.